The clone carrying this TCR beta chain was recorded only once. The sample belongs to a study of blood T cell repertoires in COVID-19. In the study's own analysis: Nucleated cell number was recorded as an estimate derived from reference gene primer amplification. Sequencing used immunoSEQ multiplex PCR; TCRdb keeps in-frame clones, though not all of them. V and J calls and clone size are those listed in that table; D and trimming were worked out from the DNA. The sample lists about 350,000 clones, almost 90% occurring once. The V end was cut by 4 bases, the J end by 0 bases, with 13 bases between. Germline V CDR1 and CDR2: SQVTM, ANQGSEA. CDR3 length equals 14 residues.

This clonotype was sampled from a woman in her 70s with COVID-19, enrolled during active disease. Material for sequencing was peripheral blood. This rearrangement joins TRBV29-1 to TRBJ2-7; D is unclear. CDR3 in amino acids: CSVGPSVSSYEQYF. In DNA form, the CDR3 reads TGCAGCGTTGGCCCCAGCGTGAGCTCCTACGAGCAGTACTTC.